This T cell receptor (beta chain) was captured by sequencing in a study of T cell responses to AZD1222 COVID-19 vaccine. Regarding the study as a whole: Regions left unmutated in variants are reportedly the target of nearly half of spike-specific TCRs.

Sequencing used immunoSEQ multiplex PCR; TCRdb keeps in-frame clones, though not all of them. The data show approximately 85,000 clones, 86% seen once. Germline-derived CDR1 and CDR2 are LNHDA and SQIVND (reference sequence). The V gene end was trimmed by 6 bases and the J gene end by 3 bases; junction bases not matched to a gene: 8. This CDR3 region has 15 residues. As concerns this clone: Its target is not known.

This TCR was sampled from an adult in good health. Here the sequenced sample was peripheral blood, taken on day 0 of AZD1222 vaccination. The genes are TRBV19 and TRBJ2-1; 7 nucleotides match TRBD1. The CDR3 is CASRPWTGLYNEQFF. The CDR3 DNA reads as TGTGCCAGTAGACCGTGGACAGGACTCTACAATGAGCAGTTCTTC.